The text below deals with one T cell receptor (beta chain). These data originate in a study of shared T cell receptors in the human thymus. Some clones are missing from TCRdb's copy, which holds only in-frame ones; the method was immunoSEQ multiplex PCR. The sample contains about 730,000 clones, 70% to 90% of which appear only once. In germline, CDR1 is MDHEN, CDR2 SYDVKM. This CDR3 region has 15 residues. Trimming left V 10 bases short and J 1 base short, with 19 bases between. These data were likewise used in another study, on human thymus T cells. From that paper: Corrective heart surgery yielded the resections from which the thymus tissue came. There appeared to be biased usage of V and J genes in thymic and blood repertoires.

The gene calls are TRBV28 and TRBJ1-2; possibly TRBD1 for D (6 bases). The sample taken for sequencing was thymocytes. This clonotype was sampled from a girl under three years old with a congenital heart defect. CDR3 residues: CATCRGRGVNYGYTF. CDR3 bases: TGTGCCACATGTAGGGGCAGGGGAGTTAACTATGGCTACACCTTC.